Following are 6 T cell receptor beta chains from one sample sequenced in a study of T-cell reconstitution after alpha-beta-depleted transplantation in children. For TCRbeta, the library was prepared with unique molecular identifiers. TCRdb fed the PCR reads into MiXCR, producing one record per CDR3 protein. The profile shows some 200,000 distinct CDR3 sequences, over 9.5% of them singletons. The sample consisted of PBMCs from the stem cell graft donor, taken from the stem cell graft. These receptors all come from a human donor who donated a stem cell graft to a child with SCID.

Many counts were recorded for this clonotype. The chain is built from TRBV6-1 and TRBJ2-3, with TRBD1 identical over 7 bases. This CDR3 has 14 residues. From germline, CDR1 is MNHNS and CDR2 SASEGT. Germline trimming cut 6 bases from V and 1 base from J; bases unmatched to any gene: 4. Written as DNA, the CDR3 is TGTGCCAGCAGCGTTACAGGGGGCACAGATACGCAGTATTTT. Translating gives CASSVTGGTDTQYF.

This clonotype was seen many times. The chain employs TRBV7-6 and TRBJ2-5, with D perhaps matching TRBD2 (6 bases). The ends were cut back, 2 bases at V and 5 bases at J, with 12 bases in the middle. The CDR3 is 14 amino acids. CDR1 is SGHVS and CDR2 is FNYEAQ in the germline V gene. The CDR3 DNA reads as TGTGCCAGCAGCTTATATCGGGGGAGGGAGACCCAGTACTTC. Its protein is CASSLYRGRETQYF. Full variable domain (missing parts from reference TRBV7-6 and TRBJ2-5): GAGVSQSPRYKVTKRGQDVALRCDPISGHVSLYWYRQALGQGPEFLTYFNYEAQQDKSGLPNDRFSAERPEGSISTLTIQRTEQRDSAMYRCASSLYRGRETQYFGPGTRLLVL.

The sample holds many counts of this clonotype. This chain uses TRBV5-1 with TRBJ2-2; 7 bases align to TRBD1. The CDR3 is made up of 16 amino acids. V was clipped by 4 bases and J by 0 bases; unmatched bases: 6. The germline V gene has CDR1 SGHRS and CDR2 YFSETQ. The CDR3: CASSPRGQPNTGELFF. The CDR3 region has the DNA TGCGCCAGCAGCCCAAGGGGACAGCCGAACACCGGGGAGCTGTTTTTT.

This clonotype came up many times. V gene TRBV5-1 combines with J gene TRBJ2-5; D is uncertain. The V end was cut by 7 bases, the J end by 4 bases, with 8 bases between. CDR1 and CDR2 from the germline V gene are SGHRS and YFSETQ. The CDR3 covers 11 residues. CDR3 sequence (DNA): TGCGCCAGCGTCATCGGAGAGACCCAGTACTTC. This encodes CASVIGETQYF.

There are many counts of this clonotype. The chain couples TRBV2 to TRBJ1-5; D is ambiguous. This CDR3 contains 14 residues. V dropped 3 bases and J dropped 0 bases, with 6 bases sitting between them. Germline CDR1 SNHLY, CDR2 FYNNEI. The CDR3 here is CASSDSHSNQPQHF. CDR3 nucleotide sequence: TGTGCCAGCAGTGACAGTCATAGCAATCAGCCCCAGCATTTT.

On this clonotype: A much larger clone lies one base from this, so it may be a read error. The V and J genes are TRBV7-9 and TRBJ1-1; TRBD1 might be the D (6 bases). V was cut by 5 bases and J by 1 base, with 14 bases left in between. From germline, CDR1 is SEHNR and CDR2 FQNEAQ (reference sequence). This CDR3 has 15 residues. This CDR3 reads CASSLINRANTEAFF. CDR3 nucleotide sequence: TGTGCCAGCAGCCTTATCAACAGGGCGAACACTGAAGCTTTCTTT.